Listed below are T cell receptor beta chains from one sample, sequenced in a study of CXCR3-negative and CXCR3-positive naive CD8 T cells. TCRdb re-analyzed the 5' RACE reads; it lists each CDR3 protein once, without DNA. With about 98,000 distinct CDR3 sequences in the sample, the ten largest clones hold less than 0.85%. Sequences were obtained from naive CXCR3+ CD8+ T cells from blood. These receptors were obtained from a human donor in good health. Some clones in this sample may be carry-over from other donors' samples. Both conserved end residues are part of each CDR3.

J gene | CDR3 length | V gene | CDR3 protein
TRBJ1-5 | 15 | TRBV3-1 | CASSLTTGGNQPQHF
TRBJ2-2 | 18 | TRBV7-9 | CASSGMMTSGDYTGELFF
TRBJ1-5 | 14 | TRBV6-1 | CASSADRAWQPQHF
TRBJ2-1 | 11 | TRBV28 | CASRGSDEQFF
TRBJ2-3 | 13 | TRBV29-1 | CSVETSVADTQYF
TRBJ1-1 | 15 | TRBV7-9 | CASSLVGRQNTEAFF
TRBJ1-1 | 15 | TRBV13 | CASSLAGQGRTEAFF
TRBJ2-5 | 15 | TRBV7-2 | CASSLTGTSGETQYF
TRBJ1-1 | 13 | TRBV7-2 | CASSPRSNTEAFF
TRBJ2-5 | 14 | TRBV5-5 | CASSPGQGDETQYF
TRBJ2-1 | 15 | TRBV7-9 | CASSLTQAVHNEQFF
TRBJ2-3 | 11 | TRBV12-3/TRBV12-4 | CASSLGLVTYF
TRBJ2-1 | 18 | TRBV2 | CASSDWRRGSSSYNEQFF
TRBJ2-2 | 16 | TRBV3-1 | CASSEKWQGATGELFF
TRBJ2-7 | 12 | TRBV11-1 | CASSLHRMEQYF
TRBJ2-7 | 13 | TRBV28 | CASSFVAGGPMYF